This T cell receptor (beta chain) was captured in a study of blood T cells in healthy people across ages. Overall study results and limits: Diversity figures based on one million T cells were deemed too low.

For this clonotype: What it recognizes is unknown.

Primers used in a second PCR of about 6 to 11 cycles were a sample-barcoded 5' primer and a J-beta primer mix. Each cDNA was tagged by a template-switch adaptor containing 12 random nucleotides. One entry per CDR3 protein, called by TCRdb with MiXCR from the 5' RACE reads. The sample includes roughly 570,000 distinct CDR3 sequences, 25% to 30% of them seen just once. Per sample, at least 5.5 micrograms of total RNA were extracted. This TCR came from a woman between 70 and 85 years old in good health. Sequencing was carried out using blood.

CDR3: CASRMGRTGEKLFF. The CDR3 bases are TGTGCCAGTAGAATGGGTAGGACAGGTGAAAAACTGTTTTTT. The chain uses TRBV19 and TRBJ1-4; 7 bases fit TRBD1. Trimming cost V 6 bases and J 7 bases; bases outside gene matches: 8. CDR1 is LNHDA, CDR2 SQIVND, per germline (reference sequence). This CDR3 has 14 amino acids.